This TCR beta chain was captured by sequencing in a study of early T cells in non-severe SARS-CoV-2 infection. One entry per CDR3 protein results from TCRdb running MiXCR on the 5' RACE reads. The profile covers around 55,000 distinct CDR3 sequences, with under 8% appearing a single time and approximately 6.3% taken by the ten largest. The germline V gene encodes CDR1 SGHVS and CDR2 FNYEAQ. There are 12 residues in the CDR3. V shed 5 bases and J shed 6 bases, with 7 bases lying between them. This clonotype occurred many times. This sequence originates from an adult who was a healthcare worker with PCR-confirmed SARS-CoV-2 infection or an uninfected control (not recorded which). This material consisted of whole blood, taken at baseline. The chain employs TRBV7-6 and TRBJ1-4, with D hard to call. CDR3 nucleotide sequence: TGTGCCAGCAGCCGTTCCCATGAAAAACTGTTTTTT. Translating it yields CASSRSHEKLFF.